This T cell receptor beta chain was retrieved from a study of T cell responses to AZD1222 COVID-19 vaccine. Study observations and caveats: At study baseline, merely five or six AZD1222 recipients were seropositive.

As to this clone: The antigen is not known.

Produced via immunoSEQ multiplex PCR; TCRdb's table is partial and in-frame only. The sample records 150,000 to 200,000 clones, 85% to 95% being singletons. The V segment lost 3 bases and the J segment 5 bases; nucleotides outside the gene matches: 8. Germline values: CDR1 SGHDN, CDR2 FVKESK. This CDR3 has 15 residues. This sample comprised peripheral blood, obtained on day 0 of AZD1222 vaccination. The receptor was isolated from an adult in good health. This rearrangement joins TRBV14 to TRBJ2-3; 7 positions agree with TRBD2. CDR3 DNA: TGTGCCAGCAGCCATGGTCGGGAGGCGGTAGATACGCAGTATTTT. Residues: CASSHGREAVDTQYF. Combining the CDR3 with reference TRBV14 and TRBJ2-3 gives the whole variable domain EAGVTQFPSHSVIEKGQTVTLRCDPISGHDNLYWYRRVMGKEIKFLLHFVKESKQDESGMPNNRFLAERTGGTYSTLKVQPAELEDSGVYFCASSHGREAVDTQYFGPGTRLTVL.